Listed below are T cell receptor beta chains from one sample, sequenced in a study of CD8 T cell repertoires and HIV-1 epitope variants. This table comes from immunoSEQ multiplex PCR, and its TCRdb copy is limited to in-frame clones, with some not included. The sample shows roughly 5,800 clones, around two thirds of them seen only once. No antigen is known for these receptors. What was sequenced was cultured CD8+ T cells derived from PBMCs. The receptors were gathered from a male donor with HIV. CDR3s include the opening cysteine and the closing phenylalanine or tryptophan. A D gene is named only where the DNA matches it firmly. Only some rows state a clone size, as once, few, many or a class for expanded clones.

v_gene	len	d_gene	j_gene	abundance	CDR3nt	CDR3aa
TRBV7-6	12	-	TRBJ1-1	few	TGTGCCAGCAGCTTATCCGGGTTTGAAGCTTTCTTT	CASSLSGFEAFF
TRBV28	10	-	TRBJ1-2	-	TGTGCCAGCAGTTTAGGTGGCTACACCTTC	CASSLGGYTF
TRBV10-3	18	-	TRBJ1-1	-	TGTGCCATCAGTGACTCCCCCTTTCGAAAAAGGGCGGACACTGAAGCTTTCTTT	CAISDSPFRKRADTEAFF
TRBV19	15	TRBD2	TRBJ2-7	-	TGTGCCAGTAGTATAGATGGGCGGGAGTTTTACGAGCAGTACTTC	CASSIDGREFYEQYF
TRBV5-6	16	TRBD2	TRBJ2-1	-	TGTGCCAGCAGCTTGGAGCGGGGGAGCTCCTACAATGAGCAGTTCTTC	CASSLERGSSYNEQFF
TRBV27	13	-	TRBJ2-3	-	TGTGCCAGCAGTGACCCCTCCACAGATACGCAGTATTTT	CASSDPSTDTQYF
TRBV6-1	14	TRBD1	TRBJ2-7	-	TGTGCCAGCACTCGTGGACAGGGTTCCTACGAGCAGTACTTC	CASTRGQGSYEQYF
TRBV6-6	16	TRBD2	TRBJ2-3	once	TGTGCCAGCAGCTCCGGACTAGCGGGATCCACAGATACGCAGTATTTT	CASSSGLAGSTDTQYF
TRBV4-1	15	-	TRBJ2-7	-	TGCGCCAGCAGCCAAGATTCGAGTTCCCCCTACGAGCAGTACTTC	CASSQDSSSPYEQYF
TRBV2	16	TRBD1	TRBJ2-5	-	TGTGCCAGCAGTGAATTTGGGACAGGGGGCTTGGAGACCCAGTACTTC	CASSEFGTGGLETQYF
TRBV19	17	-	TRBJ2-3	-	TGTGCCAGTAGCCCGCAGCGACCGGGTAGCGGTACAGATACGCAGTATTTT	CASSPQRPGSGTDTQYF
TRBV27	15	-	TRBJ1-3	-	TGTGCCAGCAAAAGCGGGCCCCTCTCTGGAAACACCATATATTTT	CASKSGPLSGNTIYF
TRBV28	14	TRBD1	TRBJ1-1	-	TGTGCCAGCAGTTTCAACAGGGGGGGCACTGAAGCTTTCTTT	CASSFNRGGTEAFF
TRBV7-9	16	-	TRBJ2-3	-	TGTGCCAGCAGCTTAGTCCCTAGTCTTACCACAGATACGCAGTATTTT	CASSLVPSLTTDTQYF
TRBV5-4	12	-	TRBJ2-7	-	TGTGCCAGCAGCTTACGAGCGGGCGAGCAGTACTTC	CASSLRAGEQYF
TRBV4-1	14	TRBD1	TRBJ2-5	once	TGCGCCAGCAGCCAAGTGGGACAGCAAGAGACCCAGTACTTC	CASSQVGQQETQYF
TRBV6-5	16	-	TRBJ2-7	-	TGTGCCAGCAGTTACTCCTACCGAGAATGGGTCTACGAGCAGTACTTC	CASSYSYREWVYEQYF
TRBV2	17	TRBD1	TRBJ1-1	-	TGTGCCAGCAGTTCCCCCGGGACAGGGGTGATTTCCACTGAAGCTTTCTTT	CASSSPGTGVISTEAFF
TRBV4-1	16	-	TRBJ1-2	-	TGCGCCAGCAGCCAAGATCCCGTCGAACTCGACTATGGCTACACCTTC	CASSQDPVELDYGYTF
TRBV11-1	14	-	TRBJ1-1	few	TGTGCCAGCGGGCCCAGCAGGCTGAACACTGAAGCTTTCTTT	CASGPSRLNTEAFF
TRBV2	11	-	TRBJ2-3	-	TGTACCTCTGGGGAAACAGATACGCAGTATTTT	CTSGETDTQYF
TRBV14	14	TRBD2	TRBJ2-7	-	TGTGCCAGCAGCCCCAGCGGGAGCCCCCCCGAGCAGTACTTC	CASSPSGSPPEQYF
TRBV9	14	-	TRBJ2-7	-	TGTGCCAGCAGCGTGGAAAGCGTAGCTTACGAGCAGTACTTC	CASSVESVAYEQYF
TRBV11-3	13	-	TRBJ1-1	few	TGTGCCAGCAGCTTAGGCGGGGAGAATGAAGCTTTCTTT	CASSLGGENEAFF
TRBV4-2	15	-	TRBJ2-1	-	TGTGCCAGCAGCCAAAAGGGCACCGACGGGGATGAGCAGTTCTTC	CASSQKGTDGDEQFF
TRBV30	14	TRBD1	TRBJ2-7	-	TGTGCCTGGGATGCCGGGACAGGGGTCCACGAGCAGTACTTC	CAWDAGTGVHEQYF
TRBV6-6	15	TRBD1	TRBJ2-3	-	TGTGCCAGCAGAGACGGACAGGGGATCACAGATACGCAGTATTTT	CASRDGQGITDTQYF
TRBV7-9	14	-	TRBJ1-1	once	TGTGCCAGCAGCCCCCCGGGGGCCGACACTGAAGCTTTCTTT	CASSPPGADTEAFF
TRBV28	13	-	TRBJ2-1	-	TGTGCCAGCAGACCCCCTGGGGTGGCGGAGCAGTTCTTC	CASRPPGVAEQFF
TRBV20-1	11	-	TRBJ1-6	few	TGCAGTGCTAGGGACCCTCAAGCCCTCCACTTT	CSARDPQALHF
TRBV5-1	14	TRBD1	TRBJ1-4	-	TGCGCCAGCAGCTTGACAGGGGCTAATGAAAAACTGTTTTTT	CASSLTGANEKLFF
TRBV7-7	16	TRBD1	TRBJ2-5	-	TGTGCTAGCAGCTTATTGGGCAGGGGGCGAGAAGAGACCCAGTACTTC	CASSLLGRGREETQYF
TRBV6-5	13	-	TRBJ1-5	few	TGTGCCAGCAAGGGGGGAATCGGGCAGCCCCAGCATTTT	CASKGGIGQPQHF
TRBV4-2	18	TRBD1	TRBJ1-2	-	TGTGCCAGCAGCCAAGAATGGGACAGGGGGTATCCTAACTATGGCTACACCTTC	CASSQEWDRGYPNYGYTF
TRBV18	18	TRBD1	TRBJ1-4	-	TGTGCCAGCTCACCTCCGTGGGACAGGGGCTCAACTAATGAAAAACTGTTTTTT	CASSPPWDRGSTNEKLFF
TRBV27	14	-	TRBJ2-7	-	TGTGCCAGCAGCGTCAGCGGTATCTCCTACGAGCAGTACTTC	CASSVSGISYEQYF
TRBV4-2	15	TRBD1	TRBJ1-2	-	TGTGCCAGCAGCCAAGATGACAGGGGGGACTATGGCTACACCTTC	CASSQDDRGDYGYTF
TRBV7-9	14	-	TRBJ2-4	-	TGTGCCAGCAGTTCGGGGACGGGAAAAAACATTCAGTACTTC	CASSSGTGKNIQYF
TRBV7-6	15	-	TRBJ2-6	-	TGTGCCAGCAGCTTAGGACACTCTGGGGCCAACGTCCTGACTTTC	CASSLGHSGANVLTF
TRBV6-8	14	TRBD1	TRBJ2-7	-	TGTGCCAGCAGACAGGGGGCTTCCTCCTACGAGCAGTACTTC	CASRQGASSYEQYF
TRBV6-5	13	TRBD1	TRBJ2-7	-	TGTGCCAGCAGGGACAGGGAGCCCTTAGAGCAGTACTTC	CASRDREPLEQYF
TRBV5-1	14	TRBD1	TRBJ1-2	once	TGCGCCAGCAGCTTGGGGACAGGGGCCTATGGCTACACCTTC	CASSLGTGAYGYTF